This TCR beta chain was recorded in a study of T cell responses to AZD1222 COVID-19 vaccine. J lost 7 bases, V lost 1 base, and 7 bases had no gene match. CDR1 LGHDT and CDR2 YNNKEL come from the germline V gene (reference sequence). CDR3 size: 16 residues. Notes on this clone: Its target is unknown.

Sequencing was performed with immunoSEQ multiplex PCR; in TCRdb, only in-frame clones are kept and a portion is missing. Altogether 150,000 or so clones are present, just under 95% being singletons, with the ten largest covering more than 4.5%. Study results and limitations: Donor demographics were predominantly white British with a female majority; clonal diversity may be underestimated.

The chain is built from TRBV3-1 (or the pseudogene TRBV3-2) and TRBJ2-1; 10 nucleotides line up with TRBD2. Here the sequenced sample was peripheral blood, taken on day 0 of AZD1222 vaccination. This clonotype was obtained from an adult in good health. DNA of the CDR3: TGTGCCAGCAGCCAAGTTAGCGGGGGGCCTTGGAATGAGCAGTTCTTC. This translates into CASSQVSGGPWNEQFF.